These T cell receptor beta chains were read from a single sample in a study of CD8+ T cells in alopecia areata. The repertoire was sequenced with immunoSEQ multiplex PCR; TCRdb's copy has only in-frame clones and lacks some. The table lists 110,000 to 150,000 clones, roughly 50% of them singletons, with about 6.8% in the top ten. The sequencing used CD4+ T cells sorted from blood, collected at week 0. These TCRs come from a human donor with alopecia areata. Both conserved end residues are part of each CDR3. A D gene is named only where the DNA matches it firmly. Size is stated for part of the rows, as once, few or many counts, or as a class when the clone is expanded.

CAGRGDGNTIYF,TGTGCCGGCAGGGGAGATGGAAACACCATATATTTT,TRBV19,few,.,TRBJ1-3
CASPGGGAPTGELFF,TGTGCCTCCCCCGGCGGGGGGGCGCCCACCGGGGAGCTGTTTTTT,TRBV30,few,TRBD2,TRBJ2-2
CASSFDRVETQYF,TGTGCCAGCAGCTTTGACAGGGTGGAGACCCAGTACTTC,TRBV7-9,.,TRBD1,TRBJ2-5
CASSINRPGAGTEAFF,TGTGCCAGTAGTATCAACCGACCAGGGGCCGGCACTGAAGCTTTCTTT,TRBV19,.,.,TRBJ1-1
CASSDGPRMPLHF,TGTGCCAGCAGCGACGGACCCCGGATGCCCCTCCACTTT,TRBV9,once,.,TRBJ1-6
CATSSRENIQYF,TGTGCCACCAGCAGCCGCGAAAACATTCAGTACTTC,TRBV15,.,.,TRBJ2-4
CASSWDRGQEQYF,TGTGCTAGCAGCTGGGACAGGGGGCAAGAGCAGTACTTC,TRBV7-7,.,TRBD1,TRBJ2-7
CASSFGQGWEQYF,TGTGCCAGCAGCTTCGGACAGGGTTGGGAGCAGTACTTC,TRBV5-6,.,TRBD1,TRBJ2-7
CASSTDGTSGETQYF,TGTGCCAGCAGCACCGATGGGACTAGCGGAGAGACCCAGTACTTC,TRBV7-2,.,TRBD2,TRBJ2-5
CSVEDLNYGYTF,TGCAGCGTTGAGGACCTTAACTATGGCTACACCTTC,TRBV29-1,.,.,TRBJ1-2
CASSAGVQETQYF,TGTGCCAGCAGCGCCGGGGTCCAAGAGACCCAGTACTTC,TRBV7-8,.,.,TRBJ2-5
CAWSEDRRQYF,TGTGCCTGGAGTGAGGACCGCCGGCAGTATTTT,TRBV30,.,.,TRBJ2-3
CASSQDPEQGGADF,TGCGCCAGCAGCCAAGATCCCGAACAGGGGGGGGCGGACTTT,TRBV4-3,once,TRBD1,TRBJ1-1
CASSLQISADTQYF,TGCGCCAGCAGCTTACAGATCTCAGCAGATACGCAGTATTTT,TRBV5-1,.,.,TRBJ2-3
CASSQWDTQYF,TGTGCCAGCAGCCAATGGGATACGCAGTATTTT,TRBV14,few,.,TRBJ2-3
CASSPNFGTGNNSPLHF,TGTGCCAGCAGCCCTAACTTCGGGACGGGAAATAATTCACCCCTCCACTTT,TRBV13,few,.,TRBJ1-6
CASSQDHFGGGPQHF,TGTGCCAGCAGCCAAGATCATTTCGGGGGGGGGCCCCAGCATTTT,TRBV4-2,.,.,TRBJ1-5
CAWSTPLGNGYTF,TGTGCCTGGAGTACCCCCCTGGGAAATGGCTACACCTTC,TRBV30,.,.,TRBJ1-2
CASSGTGGTQYF,TGTGCCAGCTCCGGGACAGGGGGGACCCAGTACTTC,TRBV2,few,TRBD1,TRBJ2-5
CASSPEIGDEQYF,TGTGCCAGCAGCCCGGAAATCGGGGACGAGCAGTACTTC,TRBV11-2,few,.,TRBJ2-7
CASSSGQGIRSPLHF,TGTGCCAGCAGCTCCGGACAGGGCATTCGTTCACCCCTCCACTTT,TRBV5-6,.,TRBD1,TRBJ1-6
CASSYGERTEAFF,TGTGCCAGCAGTTACGGGGAGCGCACTGAAGCTTTCTTT,TRBV6-5,.,.,TRBJ1-1
CASSLDGVGRSDTQYF,TGTGCCAGCAGCTTAGACGGGGTCGGTCGGTCAGATACGCAGTATTTT,TRBV7-2,.,.,TRBJ2-3
CASKAESYEQYF,TGTGCCAGCAAGGCGGAATCCTACGAGCAGTACTTC,TRBV2,.,.,TRBJ2-7
CAWSALGQATYEQYF,TGTGCCTGGAGTGCACTAGGACAGGCAACCTACGAGCAGTACTTC,TRBV30,few,TRBD1,TRBJ2-7
CASRAVTNTGELFF,TGTGCCAGCAGGGCCGTTACGAACACCGGGGAGCTGTTTTTT,TRBV7-9,.,.,TRBJ2-2
CAISEGETQYF,TGTGCCATCAGTGAGGGAGAGACCCAGTACTTC,TRBV10-3,few,.,TRBJ2-5
CASSPRRQGYEQYF,TGTGCCAGCAGCCCGCGGCGGCAGGGCTACGAGCAGTACTTC,TRBV5-6,.,.,TRBJ2-7
CASSPDYGYTF,TGTGCCAGCTCACCTGATTATGGCTACACCTTC,TRBV18,.,.,TRBJ1-2
CASSQDLAGGVYGYTF,TGTGCCAGCAGCCAAGACCTGGCAGGGGGCGTCTATGGCTACACCTTC,TRBV4-2,.,TRBD1,TRBJ1-2
CASSLASGETQYF,TGTGCCAGTTCCCTAGCCTCCGGGGAGACCCAGTACTTC,TRBV19,.,.,TRBJ2-5
CASSLGSGGDGTQYF,TGCGCCAGCAGCTTGGGAAGCGGGGGCGACGGGACGCAGTATTTT,TRBV5-1,few,TRBD2,TRBJ2-3
CSVGFLGQGRNTQYF,TGCAGCGTTGGGTTTCTTGGACAGGGGAGAAATACGCAGTATTTT,TRBV29-1,.,TRBD1,TRBJ2-3
CASSLRWRGRVTEAFF,TGTGCCAGCAGTCTGCGGTGGAGGGGGCGAGTAACTGAAGCTTTCTTT,TRBV27,.,TRBD1,TRBJ1-1
CASSPRAGGQEDTQYF,TGTGCCAGCAGCCCACGAGCGGGGGGGCAGGAAGATACGCAGTATTTT,TRBV4-2,.,TRBD2,TRBJ2-3
CASSQGGGNEQYF,TGTGCCAGCAGCCAAGGCGGGGGAAACGAGCAGTACTTC,TRBV4-2,.,TRBD2,TRBJ2-7
CSVPKKGGLSYTF,TGCAGCGTCCCCAAGAAGGGAGGTCTCAGCTACACCTTC,TRBV29-1,.,.,TRBJ1-2
CSASSNTEAFF,TGCAGTGCAAGCTCGAACACTGAAGCTTTCTTT,TRBV20-1,few,.,TRBJ1-1
CASSPQGSDSPLHF,TGTGCCAGCTCACCCCAGGGGTCAGATTCACCCCTCCACTTT,TRBV18,.,.,TRBJ1-6
CASSLGTAGVGAFF,TGCGCCAGCAGCTTGGGGACAGCTGGCGTGGGAGCTTTCTTT,TRBV5-1,few,.,TRBJ1-1
CASSQASGGSYNEQFF,TGTGCCAGCAGCCAAGCTAGCGGGGGGTCCTACAATGAGCAGTTCTTC,TRBV7-9,.,TRBD2,TRBJ2-1
CASSSSGMSTDTQYF,TGTGCCAGCAGCTCAAGCGGGATGAGCACAGATACGCAGTATTTT,TRBV7-2,.,TRBD2,TRBJ2-3
CASSSFTSLETQYF,TGTGCCAGCAGTTCTTTTACTAGCTTGGAGACCCAGTACTTC,TRBV27,.,.,TRBJ2-5
CASSMDRRTEAFF,TGTGCCAGCAGTATGGACAGGAGGACTGAAGCTTTCTTT,TRBV6-5,few,TRBD1,TRBJ1-1
CASTRGAGTSGGYTF,TGTGCCAGCACCCGTGGAGCGGGGACCTCCGGCGGCTACACCTTC,TRBV25-1,.,.,TRBJ1-2
CSITKGPDTQYF,TGCAGCATCACGAAGGGGCCAGATACGCAGTATTTT,TRBV29-1,.,.,TRBJ2-3
CALSGQENNYEQYF,TGTGCCCTGTCCGGACAGGAAAACAACTACGAGCAGTACTTC,TRBV30,few,TRBD1,TRBJ2-7
CASRVGTQYGYTF,TGTGCCAGTAGGGTGGGGACCCAGTATGGCTACACCTTC,TRBV19,.,.,TRBJ1-2
CASSSLGQGAWYEQYF,TGTGCCAGCAGCTCACTGGGACAGGGGGCGTGGTACGAGCAGTACTTC,TRBV5-6,.,TRBD1,TRBJ2-7
CASSAGSSSYEQYF,TGTGCCAGCAGTGCCGGATCTAGCTCCTACGAGCAGTACTTC,TRBV6-5,.,.,TRBJ2-7
CASSRLAGGLNEQFF,TGTGCCAGCAGCCGACTAGCGGGGGGGCTTAATGAGCAGTTCTTC,TRBV5-6,.,TRBD2,TRBJ2-1
CSVATDNGYTF,TGCAGCGTTGCCACAGATAACGGCTACACCTTC,TRBV29-1,.,.,TRBJ1-2